The 5 T cell receptor beta chains reported below all come from one sample, sequenced in a study of cytomegalovirus exposure and HLA in healthy donors. Sequencing was performed with immunoSEQ multiplex PCR; in TCRdb, only in-frame clones are kept and a portion is missing. The repertoire holds over 250,000 clones, with about nine tenths as singletons. The specimen sequenced was PBMCs. Receptor source: a woman under 40 in good health and CMV-seropositive.

V is TRBV30 and J is TRBJ2-3; D may be TRBD2 (6 bases). The CDR3 totals 18 residues. Between the trimmed V and J ends, which lost 2 bases and 0 bases, there was a span of 21 bases. CDR1 and CDR2 (germline): GTSNPN, SVGIG (reference sequence). Here the CDR3 reads CAWSTIPGGGASTDTQYF. The CDR3 DNA is TGTGCCTGGAGTACCATACCCGGGGGTGGCGCTAGCACAGATACGCAGTATTTT.

A single count supports this clone. V is TRBV29-1 and J is TRBJ1-1; tentatively, D is TRBD1 (6 bases). CDR1 is SQVTM, CDR2 ANQGSEA, per germline. The CDR3 contains 13 residues. The V and J ends lost 5 bases and 1 base respectively, with 11 bases between them. As DNA, the CDR3 is TGCAGCGTTCCGGGGGGCTCGAACACTGAAGCTTTCTTT. Its translation: CSVPGGSNTEAFF.

V and J are TRBV27 and TRBJ2-7, with 7 bases identical to TRBD1. The V gene's germline CDR1 is MNHEY and CDR2 SMNVEV (reference sequence). CDR3 length: 11 amino acids. V trimming: 5 bases; J trimming: 6 bases; junction bases outside the gene matches: 1. CDR3 sequence reads: CASSPGGEQYF. CDR3 DNA: TGTGCCAGCAGTCCAGGGGGCGAGCAGTACTTC.

The genes are TRBV19 and TRBJ1-4; D is possibly TRBD1 (6 bases). Germline CDR1 and CDR2: LNHDA and SQIVND (reference sequence). V shed 10 bases and J shed 7 bases, with 19 bases lying between them. The CDR3 spans 14 residues. CDR3 region: CATIRQEATEKLFF. As DNA, the CDR3 is TGTGCCACCATCCGACAGGAGGCGACTGAAAAACTGTTTTTT.

The chain uses TRBV7-9 and TRBJ2-5; D assignment may be TRBD1 or TRBD2 (5 bases each). V gave up 1 base and J gave up 3 bases, with 15 bases separating them. CDR1 and CDR2 from the germline V gene are SEHNR and FQNEAQ (reference sequence). This CDR3 spans 16 amino acids. The CDR3 sequence is CASSLGFGTVKETQYF. The CDR3 region has the DNA TGTGCCAGCAGCTTAGGCTTCGGGACGGTAAAAGAGACCCAGTACTTC. Combining the CDR3 with reference TRBV7-9 and TRBJ2-5 gives the whole variable domain DTGVSQNPRHKITKRGQNVTFRCDPISEHNRLYWYRQTLGQGPEFLTYFQNEAQLEKSRLLSDRFSAERPKGSFSTLEIQRTEQGDSAMYLCASSLGFGTVKETQYFGPGTRLLVL.